Presented here are 9 T cell receptor beta chains from one specimen sequenced in a study of type 1 regulatory T cells. Their antigen targets remain unknown. TCRdb fed the reads into MiXCR, producing one record per CDR3 protein. The sample yields tens of thousands of distinct CDR3 sequences, about two thirds seen once. Sequencing used cultured T cells, either the whole culture or a sorted T cell fraction (not recorded which). Subset noted: Tr1-enriched cell product generated in vitro against host alloantigens. The receptors come from a human donor in good health.

The V and J genes are TRBV7-2 and TRBJ2-3, with 13 bases identical to TRBD2. The germline gives CDR1 SGHTA, CDR2 FQGNSA. CDR3 length: 17 amino acids. With V trimmed by 2 bases and J by 0 bases, 2 bases remained unmatched. The CDR3 coding sequence is TGTGCCAGCAGCTTACGACTAGCGGGGGGAAGCACAGATACGCAGTATTTT. Translated, it gives CASSLRLAGGSTDTQYF.

This clonotype is deemed medium-sized. The CDR3 region is CASSVPGPQHF. Here the CDR3 DNA reads TGTGCCAGCAGCGTACCAGGGCCCCAGCATTTT. V usage is TRBV7-4 and J usage is TRBJ1-5; no definite D call. This CDR3 spans 11 amino acids. CDR1 is SGHVT and CDR2 is SQSDAQ in the germline V gene. With 5 bases removed from V and 9 bases from J, the gap between germline ends came to 8 bases. Full variable domain (missing parts from reference TRBV7-4 and TRBJ1-5): GAGVSQSPRYKVAKRGRDVALRCDSISGHVTLYWYRQTLGQGSEVLTYSQSDAQRDKSGRPSGRFSAERPERSVSTLKIQRTEQGDSAVYLCASSVPGPQHFGDGTRLSIL.

The CDR3 DNA reads TGTGCCAGCAGCTTATCCCACCGGGGGGACACTGAAGCTTTCTTT. Its translation: CASSLSHRGDTEAFF. The V call is TRBV7-2, the J call TRBJ1-1; tentative D call: TRBD1 (5 bases). The CDR3 contains 15 residues. Germline CDR1 SGHTA, CDR2 FQGNSA. Trimming pared 2 bases from V and 3 bases from J, leaving 13 bases between.

The chain couples TRBV18 to TRBJ1-1; D gene ambiguous. The CDR3 has 13 residues. Germline lookup yields CDR1 KGHSH and CDR2 LQKENI. V was shortened by 6 bases and J by 1 base, with 9 bases between the two germline ends. CDR3 bases: TGTGCCAGCTCGGCGACGACGAACACTGAAGCTTTCTTT. Its protein product is CASSATTNTEAFF.

V and J are TRBV20-1 and TRBJ2-3, with 11 bases fitting TRBD2. Losses at the gene ends were 6 bases for V and 2 bases for J; bases not matched to a gene: 4. CDR3 length: 14 residues. In germline, CDR1 is DFQATT, CDR2 SNEGSKA (reference sequence). CDR3 bases: TGCAGTGCCCCGACTAGCGGGACCACAGATACGCAGTATTTT. It yields the protein CSAPTSGTTDTQYF.

The J gene is TRBJ1-5, the V gene TRBV15, with a tentative D call TRBD1 (6 bases). CDR1 is LNHNV, CDR2 YYDKDF, per germline (reference sequence). This CDR3 is built from 15 residues. Trimming took off 1 base at V and 4 bases at J, with 11 bases between the two ends. The CDR3 DNA is TGTGCCACCAGCAGAGCGGGGGCCCTGAATCAGCCCCAGCATTTT. Translated: CATSRAGALNQPQHF.

The rearrangement joins TRBV7-2 to TRBJ2-1; 8 bases align to TRBD1. CDR1 SGHTA and CDR2 FQGNSA come from the germline V gene. The CDR3 has 14 amino acids. With V trimmed by 6 bases and J by 6 bases, 7 bases remained unmatched. The DNA of the CDR3 is TGTGCCAGCAGTCCGGACAGGGTTCGCAATGAGCAGTTCTTC. It codes for CASSPDRVRNEQFF.

The rearrangement uses TRBV4-3 and TRBJ2-5, with D maybe TRBD2 (5 bases). In germline, CDR1 is LGHNA, CDR2 YSLEER. The V end was cut by 0 bases, the J end by 7 bases, with 12 bases between. The CDR3 spans 14 residues. In nucleotides, the CDR3 is TGCGCCAGCAGCCAAGAGCAGAGGGAAGGGACCCAGTACTTC. Protein: CASSQEQREGTQYF.

V usage is TRBV7-9 and J usage is TRBJ1-1; 11 bases are a match to TRBD1. Germline values: CDR1 SEHNR, CDR2 FQNEAQ (reference sequence). The CDR3 extends over 14 amino acids. After removal of 5 bases from V and 9 bases from J, the junction contained 8 bases not matched to a gene. The CDR3 reads CASSLGQGVKKAFF. CDR3 bases: TGTGCCAGCAGCCTGGGACAGGGGGTGAAAAAAGCTTTCTTT. Combining the CDR3 with reference TRBV7-9 and TRBJ1-1 gives the whole variable domain DTGVSQNPRHKITKRGQNVTFRCDPISEHNRLYWYRQTLGQGPEFLTYFQNEAQLEKSRLLSDRFSAERPKGSFSTLEIQRTEQGDSAMYLCASSLGQGVKKAFFGQGTRLTVV.